Listed below are T cell receptor beta chains from one sample, sequenced in a study of cytomegalovirus exposure and HLA in healthy donors. Measured with immunoSEQ multiplex PCR; TCRdb has only the in-frame clones, and not every one. The table lists under 130,000 clones, 70% to 85% of them singletons, with approximately 2.8% in the top ten. The specimen sequenced was PBMCs. The receptors were gathered from a woman aged 40 to 49 in good health and CMV-seronegative. Both conserved end residues are part of each CDR3. D genes are given only for firm matches. Clone sizes are given selectively: once, few, many, or a class where the clone is expanded.

>TRBJ1-3|NA|NA|TRBV11-2
TGTGCCAGCAGCTTTATGGGAGCTGGAAACACCATATATTTT
CASSFMGAGNTIYF
>TRBJ1-5|NA|NA|TRBV19
TGTGCCAGTAGTACGTCGGACAGCTTCAATCAGCCCCAGCATTTT
CASSTSDSFNQPQHF
>TRBJ1-4|TRBD1|NA|TRBV6-5
TGTGCCAGCAGTTATGCCACAGGGGGAGGTAATGAAAAACTGTTTTTT
CASSYATGGGNEKLFF
>TRBJ2-7|TRBD1|few|TRBV4-3
TGCGCCAGCAGCCAAGAACAGGGGGCAACCTACGAGCAGTACTTC
CASSQEQGATYEQYF
>TRBJ1-1|TRBD1|NA|TRBV7-9
TGTGCCAGCAGCCGCGTAACAGGGGATGGCACTGAAGCTTTCTTT
CASSRVTGDGTEAFF
>TRBJ1-1|TRBD1|NA|TRBV10-1
TGCGCCAGCAGTGAGGCGGACAGGGAAGCTTTCTTT
CASSEADREAFF
>TRBJ1-1|NA|NA|TRBV9
TGTGCCAGCAGCGTAGTACAGAACACTGAAGCTTTCTTT
CASSVVQNTEAFF
>TRBJ1-5|TRBD1|NA|TRBV7-9
TGTTCCAGCAGCTTAGTGGCCGGGACAGATAGCAATCAGCCCCAGCATTTT
CSSSLVAGTDSNQPQHF
>TRBJ2-7|TRBD2|NA|TRBV19
TGTGCCAGTAGTTCAGTCGGAACTAGCGGGAACTACGAGCAGTACTTC
CASSSVGTSGNYEQYF
>TRBJ2-7|NA|NA|TRBV7-8
TGTGCCAGCAGTACGGGGGTAGTAAGTTCCTACGAGCAGTACTTC
CASSTGVVSSYEQYF
>TRBJ1-5|NA|NA|TRBV5-1
TGCGCCAGCAGCTTGGAGCAGGGGAATCAGCCCCAGCATTTT
CASSLEQGNQPQHF
>TRBJ2-5|TRBD1|NA|TRBV10-3
TGTGCCATAGGGACAGGGGTTCGAGAGACCCAGTACTTC
CAIGTGVRETQYF
>TRBJ1-4|NA|NA|TRBV9
TGTGCCAGCAGCGTAGGTGAGGGCGGTGCTAATGAAAAACTGTTTTTT
CASSVGEGGANEKLFF
>TRBJ2-1|TRBD1|NA|TRBV5-6
TGTGCCAGCAGCTTGTTTGGGACAGAGAACTACAATGAGCAGTTCTTC
CASSLFGTENYNEQFF
>TRBJ2-7|NA|NA|TRBV6-7
TGTGCCAGCAGTTACACCCCGACAAGGGGTACCTACGAGCAGTACTTC
CASSYTPTRGTYEQYF
>TRBJ2-7|NA|NA|TRBV11-3
TGTGCCAGCAGCCAAGGACAGTCGTACGAGCAGTACTTC
CASSQGQSYEQYF
>TRBJ1-1|NA|NA|TRBV7-9
TGTGCCAGCAGCTTCCAGGGGCCGAGCACTGAAGCTTTCTTT
CASSFQGPSTEAFF
>TRBJ2-2|TRBD2|NA|TRBV7-2
TGTGCCAGCAGCCTTAGCGGGGGGGGGACCGGGGAGCTGTTTTTT
CASSLSGGGTGELFF
>TRBJ1-1|NA|NA|TRBV7-2
TGTGCCAGCAGCTTAGACTCCGGGGTGAACACTGAAGCTTTCTTT
CASSLDSGVNTEAFF
>TRBJ2-7|TRBD2|NA|TRBV28
TGTGCCAGCAGTTCCGTGGAAGCGGGACCCTGGGCCGAGCAGTACTTC
CASSSVEAGPWAEQYF
>TRBJ1-2|TRBD1|NA|TRBV11-2
TGTGCCAGCAGCAAAAGGGATCAGGGGGCCATTTATGGCTACACCTTC
CASSKRDQGAIYGYTF
>TRBJ2-1|TRBD1|NA|TRBV7-2
TGTGCCAGCAGCTTAATAGGTCTAGGACAGGGGGTCATTAATGAGCAGTTCTTC
CASSLIGLGQGVINEQFF
>TRBJ2-2|TRBD2|NA|TRBV6-6
TGTGCCAGCAGTTTAGGGACTAGCGAGACCGGGGAGCTGTTTTTT
CASSLGTSETGELFF
>TRBJ2-7|TRBD2|NA|TRBV9
TGTGCCAGCAGCGTAGAAGCTAGCGGGAGGATCTACGAGCAGTACTTC
CASSVEASGRIYEQYF
>TRBJ1-1|NA|few|TRBV7-9
TGTGCCAGCAGCTTAGGGGGCAGGAACACTGAAGCTTTCTTT
CASSLGGRNTEAFF
>TRBJ2-1|NA|NA|TRBV5-1
TGCGCCAGCAGCTTGGGGGATGGGGCCACCTACAATGAGCAGTTCTTC
CASSLGDGATYNEQFF
>TRBJ2-1|NA|NA|TRBV2
TGTGCCAGCAGGAGGGATTGGCGCGATGAGCAGTTCTTC
CASRRDWRDEQFF
>TRBJ2-3|TRBD2|NA|TRBV27
TGTGCCAGCAGTTCCCTCCTAGCGGGGGTGTCAGATACGCAGTATTTT
CASSSLLAGVSDTQYF
>TRBJ1-3|NA|few|TRBV5-4
TGTGCCAGCAGCCTAGCAGGACAGAGCTCTGGAAACACCATATATTTT
CASSLAGQSSGNTIYF
>TRBJ2-7|TRBD2|NA|TRBV28
TGTGCCAGCAGTACTAGCGGCGGGGAATTCTACGAGCAGTACTTC
CASSTSGGEFYEQYF
>TRBJ2-5|NA|NA|TRBV28
TGTGCCAGCGGGAGACCCCGGCAGGAGACCCAGTACTTC
CASGRPRQETQYF
>TRBJ2-1|TRBD2|NA|TRBV27
TGTGCCAGCATCGGACTAGCGGGAGCTTATGAGCAGTTCTTC
CASIGLAGAYEQFF
>TRBJ1-1|TRBD1|NA|TRBV6-6
TGTGCCAGCATCACGGGGACAGTAGAAGCTTTCTTT
CASITGTVEAFF
>TRBJ2-1|TRBD1|NA|TRBV10-3
TGTGCCAGCAGAGCCCCCGGGACAGGGGCGTACAATGAGCAGTTCTTC
CASRAPGTGAYNEQFF
>TRBJ1-6|NA|NA|TRBV6-1
TGTGCCAGCAGTGGAGTACACAGGGAATATAATTCACCCCTCCACTTT
CASSGVHREYNSPLHF